This T cell receptor beta chain was identified in a study of regulatory T cells in long-lasting Graves disease. Described time point: newly diagnosed GD, antithyroid drugs for less than 3 months. RNA from PBMCs was the source of the TCR library. In building TCR beta libraries, iRepertoire HTBI primers were used together with Arm-PCR of CDR3 regions. TCRdb passed the multiplex PCR reads through MiXCR, listing each CDR3 protein once. The table records around 500,000 distinct CDR3 sequences, roughly 12% of them present only once. There are a few counts of this clonotype. Germline V lookup: CDR1 MNHEY, CDR2 SMNVEV (reference sequence). The CDR3 spans 14 residues. V gave up 6 bases and J gave up 1 base, with 12 bases separating them. Separately, the same data were catalogued under a study of T cells in Graves' hyperthyroidism and ophthalmopathy.

The sequence was collected from a man aged 30 to 45 with Graves disease. Sequencing used peripheral blood mononuclear cells (PBMCs), obtained at new diagnosis, from a patient treated with antithyroid drugs. J is TRBJ2-5 and V is TRBV27; D tentatively fits TRBD1 or TRBD2 (7 bases each). Here the CDR3 reads CASSRGGRQETQYF. The CDR3 DNA reads TGTGCCAGCAGCAGGGGGGGCCGCCAAGAGACCCAGTACTTC.